This T cell receptor beta chain was identified during a study of STAT5B mutations in CD4+ large granular lymphocyte leukemia. The assay was immunoSEQ multiplex PCR, and TCRdb's table has in-frame clones only and misses some. Of about 38,000 clones in the sample, over 70% were seen once. CDR3 length equals 17 residues. Trimming cost V 2 bases and J 0 bases, with 11 bases left between them. CDR1 is KGHSH and CDR2 is LQKENI in the germline V gene. The chain uses TRBV18 and TRBJ2-6, with D hard to call. This clonotype originated in a human donor in good health. Sequencing was done on a sample of CD4+ T cells from blood buffy coats. CDR3 in DNA: TGTGCCAGCTCACCAAACACACGTAGCTCTGGGGCCAACGTCCTGACTTTC. Residues: CASSPNTRSSGANVLTF.